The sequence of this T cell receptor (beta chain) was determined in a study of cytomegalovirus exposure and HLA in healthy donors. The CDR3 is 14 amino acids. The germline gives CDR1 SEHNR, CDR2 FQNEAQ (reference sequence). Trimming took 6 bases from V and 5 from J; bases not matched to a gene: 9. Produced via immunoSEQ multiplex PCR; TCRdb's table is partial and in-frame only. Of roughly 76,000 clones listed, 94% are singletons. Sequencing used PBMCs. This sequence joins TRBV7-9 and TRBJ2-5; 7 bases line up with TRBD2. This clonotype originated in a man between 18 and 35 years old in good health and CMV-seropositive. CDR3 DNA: TGTGCCAGCAGGGTCGCGGGGGACGGGGAGACCCAGTACTTC. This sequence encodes CASRVAGDGETQYF.